This TCR beta chain stems from a study of T cells after yellow fever vaccination. TCRdb itself ran the 5' RACE reads through MiXCR, one entry per CDR3 protein. In the table there are hundreds of thousands of distinct CDR3 sequences, roughly 14% of which are singletons. This clonotype was observed a single time. The CDR3 length is 16 residues. Germline CDR1 LGHNA, CDR2 YSLEER. J gave up 10 bases and V 1 base, and 7 bases lay outside the gene matches. The sequencing used PBMCs, collected on the day of the yellow fever booster vaccination. The chain carries TRBV4-3 and TRBJ2-2; 12 nucleotides line up with TRBD2. The sequence was collected from a man under 40 who received the YFV17D yellow fever vaccine. The CDR3 sequence is CASSQGPSGRALELFF. For the CDR3, the DNA is TGCGCCAGCAGCCAAGGGCCTAGCGGGAGGGCCTTGGAGCTGTTTTTT.